These 17 T cell receptor beta chains originate from one sample sequenced in a study of Ad26.COV2.S vaccination and SARS-CoV-2 variants. As to treatment: roughly 19 received Ad26.COV2.S at low or high dose, single or two shots; several received placebo; per-sample allocation not given. The study sampled participants on day 63 after the first vaccine or placebo injection. Method: immunoSEQ multiplex PCR; TCRdb's copy keeps in-frame clones and lacks some. The data show roughly 420,000 clones, with about 88% seen just once and about 2.7% held by the top ten. This material consisted of peripheral blood, taken in a trial of Ad26.COV2.S vaccine versus placebo. The receptor set was obtained from a person aged 18 to 65 who received the Ad26.COV2.S COVID-19 vaccine or a placebo.

The CDR3 DNA is TGTGCCAGCAGCTTAATAGGCCTCACCGGGGAGCTGTTTTTT. Translation gives CASSLIGLTGELFF. The gene calls are TRBV7-3 and TRBJ2-2; D gene uncertain. This CDR3 region has 14 residues. Germline CDR1 and CDR2: SGHTA and FQGTGA. Deletions cut 1 base from V and 4 bases from J, with 7 bases between.

The chain uses TRBV6-5 and TRBJ2-5, with D unresolved. This CDR3 has 14 residues. CDR1 is MNHEY, CDR2 SVGAGI, per germline. V lost 2 bases, J lost 3 bases, and 10 bases lay in between. CDR3 nucleotide sequence: TGTGCCAGCAGTTACCTAGGGTCCGAAGAGACCCAGTACTTC. It is translated as CASSYLGSEETQYF.

The chain employs TRBV3-1 (or the pseudogene TRBV3-2) and TRBJ1-2; perhaps TRBD1 as D (6 bases). Germline-derived CDR1 and CDR2 are LGHDT and YNNKEL (reference sequence). CDR3 length: 15 amino acids. V was shortened by 3 bases and J by 1 base, with 12 bases between the two germline ends. The CDR3 protein is CASSHRGGDNYGYTF. The CDR3 coding sequence is TGTGCCAGCAGCCATAGAGGGGGAGATAACTATGGCTACACCTTC.

Worth noting for this clone: Other DNA variants within this sample encode the same CDR3. The chain links TRBV12-3 or TRBV12-4 to TRBJ1-1, with D uncertain. V lost 1 base, J lost 7 bases, and 4 bases lay in between. CDR3 size: 11 residues. CDR3 loop: CASSLGLEAFF. CDR3 coding DNA: TGTGCCAGCAGTTTAGGACTTGAAGCTTTCTTT.

This chain connects TRBV7-3 to TRBJ2-1; TRBD2 agrees at 8 bases. The CDR3 length is 17 residues. V lost 5 bases to trimming and J lost 0 bases; unmatched junction nucleotides: 9. Germline CDR1 reads SGHTA; CDR2 reads FQGTGA. The CDR3 reads CASSAGGGSPSYNEQFF. The DNA of the CDR3 is TGTGCCAGCAGCGCGGGGGGCGGCAGCCCCTCCTACAATGAGCAGTTCTTC.

The chain recombines TRBV4-2 with TRBJ2-4; no firm D call. Germline assignment: CDR1 LGHNA and CDR2 YNFKEQ. This CDR3 is 14 amino acids long. V was trimmed by 3 bases and J by 6 bases, leaving 12 bases between them. The CDR3 DNA sequence: TGTGCCAGCAGCCAGAGCCCGGTCTCAAACATTCAGTACTTC. Translated: CASSQSPVSNIQYF.

This clone was seen only once. The V and J genes are TRBV19 and TRBJ1-2; no clear D gene. With 5 bases removed from V and 2 bases from J, the gap between germline ends came to 3 bases. The CDR3 has 11 residues. Germline CDR1 and CDR2: LNHDA and SQIVND (reference sequence). CDR3 nucleotides: TGTGCCAGTAGTCACAACTATGGCTACACCTTC. Protein: CASSHNYGYTF.

The chain employs TRBV7-8 and TRBJ2-2; 9 nucleotides line up with TRBD1. The CDR3 sequence is 17 residues long. The germline CDR1 and CDR2 sequences are SGHVS and FQNEAQ. The junction had 9 bases not matched to a gene; V was cut back by 3 bases and J by 4 bases. In DNA, the CDR3 is TGTGCCAGCAGCTTCTGGGGGGGGACAGGGAGCACCGGGGAGCTGTTTTTT. It codes for CASSFWGGTGSTGELFF.

The rearrangement uses TRBV30 and TRBJ1-5; D is uncertain. V lost 0 bases and J lost 10, with 16 bases in between. Germline-derived CDR1 and CDR2 are GTSNPN and SVGIG (reference sequence). The CDR3 runs to 14 residues. The CDR3 DNA reads as TGTGCCTGGAGTGTGGGCATTAGACGGATACCCCAGCATTTT. Amino acid sequence: CAWSVGIRRIPQHF.

The chain combines TRBV7-3 with TRBJ2-3, with D tentatively TRBD2 (6 bases). The germline gives CDR1 SGHTA, CDR2 FQGTGA. The CDR3 sequence is 15 residues long. With 8 bases removed from V and 0 bases from J, the gap between germline ends came to 15 bases. The CDR3 protein is CASAPSVTSTDTQYF. For the CDR3, the DNA is TGTGCCAGCGCCCCTAGCGTGACTAGCACAGATACGCAGTATTTT. Together with reference TRBV7-3 and TRBJ2-3, the CDR3 gives the full variable domain: GAGVSQTPSNKVTEKGKYVELRCDPISGHTALYWYRQSLGQGPEFLIYFQGTGAADDSGLPNDRFFAVRPEGSVSTLKIQRTERGDSAVYLCASAPSVTSTDTQYFGPGTRLTVL.

The chain joins TRBV11-2 to TRBJ1-2, with unresolved D. The CDR3 runs to 14 residues. Germline V gives CDR1 SGHAT, CDR2 FQNNGV. The V and J ends lost 1 base and 2 bases respectively, with 8 bases between them. CDR3 loop: CASSLGHQNYGYTF. Written as DNA, the CDR3 is TGTGCCAGCAGCTTAGGACACCAGAACTATGGCTACACCTTC.

V is TRBV10-3 and J is TRBJ2-5; 7 bases are shared with TRBD1. Germline CDR1 reads ENHRY; CDR2 reads SYGVKD. V gave up 4 bases and J gave up 1 base; unmatched junction bases: 6. The CDR3 has 15 amino acids. Here the CDR3 DNA reads TGTGCCATCAGTGCCGGGACAGCGATCCAAGAGACCCAGTACTTC. The encoded protein is CAISAGTAIQETQYF.

The V and J genes are TRBV19 and TRBJ1-2; 8 bases match TRBD1. V lost 4 bases, J lost 2 bases, and 3 bases stayed unmatched. The germline V gene has CDR1 LNHDA and CDR2 SQIVND (reference sequence). The CDR3 covers 14 residues. The CDR3 region has the DNA TGTGCCAGTAGTAGGACAGGGCCGAACTATGGCTACACCTTC. Amino acid sequence: CASSRTGPNYGYTF.

The chain is built from TRBV4-3 and TRBJ2-6; no reliable D call. This CDR3 has 17 amino acids. Germline CDR1 is LGHNA and CDR2 is YSLEER. The V and J ends lost 4 bases and 0 bases respectively, with 13 bases between them. CDR3 loop: CASSRRVQSSGANVLTF. The CDR3, as DNA: TGCGCCAGCAGCCGCAGAGTCCAGAGCTCTGGGGCCAACGTCCTGACTTTC.

The V gene is TRBV20-1, the J gene TRBJ2-7; tentative D call: TRBD2 (6 bases). The CDR3 totals 14 residues. The ends were cut back, 3 bases at V and 2 bases at J, with 14 bases in the middle. CDR1 is DFQATT, CDR2 SNEGSKA, per germline (reference sequence). CDR3 protein: CSASRAGFPYEQYF. The CDR3 bases are TGCAGTGCTAGTAGGGCGGGGTTCCCCTACGAGCAGTACTTC.

The rearrangement joins TRBV6-2 or TRBV6-3 to TRBJ1-2, with 8 bases matching TRBD1. Germline assignment: CDR1 MNHEY and CDR2 SVGEGT. The CDR3 covers 15 residues. V shed 5 bases, J shed 7 bases, and the junction held 12 bases outside the gene matches. This chain's CDR3 is CASSDSGTGRVGYTF. The CDR3 region has the DNA TGTGCCAGCAGTGATTCCGGGACAGGTCGGGTTGGCTACACCTTC.

This clone was counted once. The chain uses TRBV7-2 and TRBJ1-5, with a possible D match to TRBD1 (5 bases). V shed 3 bases and J shed 7 bases, with 16 bases lying between them. CDR1 is SGHTA, CDR2 FQGNSA, per germline. CDR3 size: 15 residues. The CDR3 bases are TGTGCCAGCAGCTTTCTCCAGGGTCAGCGACAGCCCCAGCATTTT. Its translation: CASSFLQGQRQPQHF.